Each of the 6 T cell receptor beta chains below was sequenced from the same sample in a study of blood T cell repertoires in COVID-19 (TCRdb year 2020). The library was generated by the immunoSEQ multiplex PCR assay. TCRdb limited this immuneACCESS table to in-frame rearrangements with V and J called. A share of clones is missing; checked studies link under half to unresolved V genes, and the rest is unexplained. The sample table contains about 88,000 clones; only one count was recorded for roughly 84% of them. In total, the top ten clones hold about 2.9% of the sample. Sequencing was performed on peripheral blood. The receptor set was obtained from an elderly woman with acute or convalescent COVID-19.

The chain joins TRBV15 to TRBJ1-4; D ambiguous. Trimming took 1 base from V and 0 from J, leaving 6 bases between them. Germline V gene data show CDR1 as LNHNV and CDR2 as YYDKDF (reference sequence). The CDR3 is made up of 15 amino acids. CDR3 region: CATSRGSATNEKLFF. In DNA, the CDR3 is TGTGCCACCAGCAGAGGCAGTGCAACTAATGAAAAACTGTTTTTT.

The DNA for the CDR3 is TGTGCCAGCAGTGGCCTGGACTGGGAAAAACTGTTTTTT. Residues: CASSGLDWEKLFF. The chain uses TRBV2 and TRBJ1-4, with D uncertain. Between the trimmed V and J ends, which lost 4 bases and 8 bases, there was a span of 11 bases. The CDR3 is 13 amino acids. From germline, CDR1 is SNHLY and CDR2 FYNNEI.

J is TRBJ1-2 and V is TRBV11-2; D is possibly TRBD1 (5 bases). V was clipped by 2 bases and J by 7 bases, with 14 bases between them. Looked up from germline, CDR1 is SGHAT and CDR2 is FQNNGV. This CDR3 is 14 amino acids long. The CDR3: CASSLNQGNSGYTF. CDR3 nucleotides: TGTGCCAGCAGCTTAAATCAGGGAAACAGTGGCTACACCTTC.

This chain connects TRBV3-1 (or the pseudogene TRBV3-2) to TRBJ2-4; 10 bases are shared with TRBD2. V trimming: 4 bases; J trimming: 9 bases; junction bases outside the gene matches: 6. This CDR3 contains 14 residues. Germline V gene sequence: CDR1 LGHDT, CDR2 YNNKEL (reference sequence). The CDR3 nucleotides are TGTGCCAGCAGCCTCTCTAGCGGGGGTAGCATTCAGTACTTC. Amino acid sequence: CASSLSSGGSIQYF.

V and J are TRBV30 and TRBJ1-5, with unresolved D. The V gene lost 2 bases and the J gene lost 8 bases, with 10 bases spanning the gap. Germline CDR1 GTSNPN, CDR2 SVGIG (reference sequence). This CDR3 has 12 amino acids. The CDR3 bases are TGTGCCTGGAGTAGTGTCGGGGAGCCCCAGCATTTT. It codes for CAWSSVGEPQHF. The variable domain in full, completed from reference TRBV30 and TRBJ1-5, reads SQTIHQWPATLVQPVGSPLSLECTVEGTSNPNLYWYRQAAGRGLQLLFYSVGIGQISSEVPQNLSASRPQDRQFILSSKKLLLSDSGFYLCAWSSVGEPQHFGDGTRLSIL.

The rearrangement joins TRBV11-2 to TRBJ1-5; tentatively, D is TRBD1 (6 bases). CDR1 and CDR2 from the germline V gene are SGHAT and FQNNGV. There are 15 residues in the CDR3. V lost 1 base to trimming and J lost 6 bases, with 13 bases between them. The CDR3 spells CASSLGGTFGQPQHF. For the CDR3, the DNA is TGTGCCAGCAGCTTAGGAGGGACATTTGGTCAGCCCCAGCATTTT.